One and the same sample provided the 10 T cell receptor beta chains below, sequenced in a study of T cell clonotyping in hematopoietic cell transplantation. Profiling relied on immunoSEQ multiplex PCR, and the TCRdb table lists in-frame clones only, not all of them. Of tens of thousands of clones listed, almost 97% are singletons. Time point meaning: recipient sample about 28 days before transplant, after cytoreduction. The material sequenced was peripheral blood mononuclear cells, taken before stem cell transplant. The source of these receptors is a woman between 45 and 60 years old with acute myeloid leukemia. Some clones in this sample may be carry-over from other donors' samples.

The chain has TRBV6-5 and TRBJ1-1; D is possibly TRBD1 (5 bases). Trimming pared 5 bases from V and 5 bases from J, leaving 15 bases between. The germline V gene has CDR1 MNHEY and CDR2 SVGAGI. This CDR3 is built from 14 residues. CDR3 in DNA: TGTGCCAGCAGTATCCGGGGGACGGAAACTGAAGCTTTCTTT. Its translation is CASSIRGTETEAFF.

The chain couples TRBV9 to TRBJ1-6; possibly TRBD1 for D (5 bases). This CDR3 has 15 residues. The ends were cut back, 2 bases at V and 7 bases at J, with 13 bases in the middle. Germline assignment: CDR1 SGDLS and CDR2 YYNGEE. The CDR3 here is CASSVGTSGNSPLHF. CDR3 DNA sequence: TGTGCCAGCAGCGTGGGGACGTCGGGGAATTCACCCCTCCACTTT.

This clone came up once. V and J are TRBV5-1 and TRBJ1-3; a possible D gene is TRBD1 (6 bases). CDR1 and CDR2 from the germline V gene are SGHRS and YFSETQ. CDR3 length: 12 amino acids. V lost 0 bases to trimming and J lost 10 bases, with 8 bases between them. The CDR3 region is CASSLAGETIYF. CDR3 DNA: TGCGCCAGCAGCTTGGCAGGGGAGACCATATATTTT.

The chain has TRBV13 and TRBJ2-7; D not resolved. Trimming took 5 bases from V and 5 from J, leaving 16 bases between them. CDR1 and CDR2 (germline): PRHDT, FYEKMQ (reference sequence). The CDR3 sequence is 14 residues long. The CDR3 nucleotides read TGTGCCAGCAGCCCAGTCGGGTCTGTCCACGAGCAGTACTTC. It encodes CASSPVGSVHEQYF.

On this clone: The CDR3 does not end in the conserved phenylalanine or tryptophan, so this is likely a read error. This sequence joins TRBV5-6 and TRBJ1-6; D ambiguous. This CDR3 has 15 residues. V was shortened by 2 bases and J by 4 bases, with 10 bases between the two germline ends. The V gene's germline CDR1 is SGHDT and CDR2 YYEEEE. CDR3: CASSFPPTYNSPLHL. In DNA form, the CDR3 reads TGTGCCAGCAGCTTTCCGCCTACATATAATTCACCCCTCCACCTT.

The chain uses TRBV7-9 and TRBJ1-3, with no clear D. Between the trimmed V and J ends, which lost 5 bases and 0 bases, there was a span of 14 bases. This CDR3 spans 16 amino acids. The germline CDR1 and CDR2 sequences are SEHNR and FQNEAQ (reference sequence). The DNA for the CDR3 is TGTGCCAGCAGCCAAGGCTTTTCGTACTCTGGAAACACCATATATTTT. Translation: CASSQGFSYSGNTIYF.

This chain joins TRBV7-2 and TRBJ1-1; no clear D gene. The CDR3 runs to 13 residues. Germline CDR1 SGHTA, CDR2 FQGNSA. The V gene lost 5 bases and the J gene lost 7 bases, with 14 bases spanning the gap. The CDR3 loop is CASSTSRQLEAFF. As DNA, the CDR3 is TGTGCCAGCAGCACGAGTAGGCAGCTTGAAGCTTTCTTT.

The chain is built from TRBV30 and TRBJ1-3, with D possibly TRBD1 on 5 matching bases. The V end was cut by 0 bases, the J end by 2 bases, with 11 bases between. Looked up from germline, CDR1 is GTSNPN and CDR2 is SVGIG (reference sequence). The CDR3 length is 15 residues. The CDR3 region has the DNA TGTGCCTGGAGTGTCCTCCAGGGTACTGGAAACACCATATATTTT. Translating it yields CAWSVLQGTGNTIYF.

The rearrangement joins TRBV11-2 to TRBJ1-5, with D possibly TRBD1 on 5 matching bases. CDR3 length: 13 amino acids. Germline values: CDR1 SGHAT, CDR2 FQNNGV. V lost 2 bases and J 7 bases, leaving 9 bases between the germline ends. CDR3 sequence reads: CASSLTQGQPQHF. DNA for the CDR3: TGTGCCAGCAGCTTAACCCAGGGACAGCCCCAGCATTTT.

This chain links TRBV29-1 with TRBJ2-3; D unclear. V was shortened by 5 bases and J by 2 bases, with 5 bases between the two germline ends. Looked up from germline, CDR1 is SQVTM and CDR2 is ANQGSEA. This CDR3 region has 11 residues. DNA of the CDR3: TGCAGCGTTCTTAACACAGATACGCAGTATTTT. Translating it yields CSVLNTDTQYF.